The 5 T cell receptor beta chains below come from one sample, sequenced in a study of T cells after posttransplantation cyclophosphamide. TCRdb's table, derived via immunoSEQ multiplex PCR, lists solely in-frame clones and lacks some. The sample includes approximately 45,000 clones, around 90% of them seen just once. A marrow graft followed busulfan-fludarabine conditioning, with cyclophosphamide on days +3 and +4. The sequenced sample was PBMCs, obtained roughly 59 days after allogeneic stem cell transplant with posttransplant cyclophosphamide. All receptors come from a male patient between 55 and 70 years old who received an allogeneic stem cell transplant from a related donor and was CMV-positive. Some T cells may be transferred from the graft donor.

This chain links TRBV28 with TRBJ1-5; D may be TRBD1 (6 bases). The V end was cut by 10 bases, the J end by 5 bases, with 12 bases between. Germline CDR1 MDHEN, CDR2 SYDVKM. This CDR3 is 12 amino acids long. This CDR3 is CATGGLDQPQHF. In DNA, the CDR3 is TGTGCCACGGGGGGGCTCGATCAGCCCCAGCATTTT. The variable domain in full, completed from reference TRBV28 and TRBJ1-5, reads DVKVTQSSRYLVKRTGEKVFLECVQDMDHENMFWYRQDPGLGLRLIYFSYDVKMKEKGDIPEGYSVSREKKERFSLILESASTNQTSMYLCATGGLDQPQHFGDGTRLSIL.

This sequence joins TRBV9 and TRBJ2-1; possibly TRBD2 for D (6 bases). CDR3 length: 15 residues. V was shortened by 4 bases and J by 2 bases, with 13 bases between the two germline ends. From germline, CDR1 is SGDLS and CDR2 YYNGEE. The CDR3 spells CASSPGTPTYNEQFF. Written as DNA, the CDR3 is TGTGCCAGCAGCCCCGGGACTCCCACCTACAATGAGCAGTTCTTC.

The chain has TRBV9 and TRBJ1-1, with TRBD1 matching 8 bases. Per germline, CDR1 SGDLS and CDR2 YYNGEE. There are 15 residues in the CDR3. With V trimmed by 6 bases and J by 3 bases, 10 bases remained unmatched. The CDR3 is CASNPAGQVHTEAFF. CDR3 bases: TGTGCCAGCAACCCGGCGGGACAGGTTCACACTGAAGCTTTCTTT.

The chain carries TRBV2 and TRBJ1-4, with D perhaps TRBD1 (5 bases). Germline CDR1 and CDR2: SNHLY and FYNNEI. Between the trimmed V and J ends, which lost 8 bases and 7 bases, there was a span of 17 bases. The CDR3 extends over 14 amino acids. DNA for the CDR3: TGTGCCAGCTTACGGGAGGGGAGCGGTGAAAAACTGTTTTTT. This gives the protein CASLREGSGEKLFF.

The chain uses TRBV9 and TRBJ2-3, with a weak D call TRBD2 (5 bases). CDR1 and CDR2 (germline): SGDLS, YYNGEE. Trimming pared 0 bases from V and 3 bases from J, leaving 14 bases between. This CDR3 region has 16 residues. The CDR3 bases are TGTGCCAGCAGCGTAGCTCCGAGGGCTAGTACAGATACGCAGTATTTT. This gives the protein CASSVAPRASTDTQYF.